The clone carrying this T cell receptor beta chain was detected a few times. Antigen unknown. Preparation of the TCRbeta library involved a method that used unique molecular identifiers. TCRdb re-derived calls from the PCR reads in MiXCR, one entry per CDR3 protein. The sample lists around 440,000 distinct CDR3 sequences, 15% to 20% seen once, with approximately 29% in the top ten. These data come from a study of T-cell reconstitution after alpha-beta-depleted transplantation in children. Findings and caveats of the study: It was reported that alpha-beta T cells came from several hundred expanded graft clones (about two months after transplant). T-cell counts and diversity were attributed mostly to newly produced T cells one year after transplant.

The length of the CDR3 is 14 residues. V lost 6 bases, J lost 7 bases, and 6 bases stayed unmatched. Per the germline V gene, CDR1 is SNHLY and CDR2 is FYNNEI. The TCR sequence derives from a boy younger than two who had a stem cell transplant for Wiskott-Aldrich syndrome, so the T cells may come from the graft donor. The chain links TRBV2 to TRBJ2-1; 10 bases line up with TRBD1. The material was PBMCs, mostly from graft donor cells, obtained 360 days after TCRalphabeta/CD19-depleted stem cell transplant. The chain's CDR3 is CASRRDRGTNEQFF. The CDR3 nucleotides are TGTGCCAGCAGACGGGACAGGGGTACAAATGAGCAGTTCTTC.